The entry below describes one T cell receptor (beta chain). The antigen is undetermined. The sample is drawn from a study of CD8 T cells in ankylosing spondylitis. Broader study findings: Reports say disease-linked clones showed up significantly more in matched ankylosing spondylitis synovial fluid. Several highly homologous variants formed a TCR beta motif that appeared characteristic of ankylosing spondylitis blood.

Using quantitative 5'-RACE with molecular barcodes, the authors made TCR beta libraries. TCRdb reanalysed the 5' RACE reads using MiXCR and keeps one entry per CDR3 protein. The table records 350,000 or so distinct CDR3 sequences, roughly 8% of them present only once. The CDR3 is 13 residues long. In germline, CDR1 is SQVTM, CDR2 ANQGSEA. Between the trimmed V and J ends, which lost 7 bases and 3 bases, there was a span of 15 bases. The V gene is TRBV29-1, the J gene TRBJ1-2; D might be TRBD1 (5 bases). This TCR came from a male donor with ankylosing spondylitis. Sequencing was done on a sample of blood, either unsorted or a sorted T cell fraction (not recorded which). The CDR3 nucleotides read TGCAGCGCCGGGACTTCTGCTGACTATGGCTACACCTTC. It encodes CSAGTSADYGYTF.